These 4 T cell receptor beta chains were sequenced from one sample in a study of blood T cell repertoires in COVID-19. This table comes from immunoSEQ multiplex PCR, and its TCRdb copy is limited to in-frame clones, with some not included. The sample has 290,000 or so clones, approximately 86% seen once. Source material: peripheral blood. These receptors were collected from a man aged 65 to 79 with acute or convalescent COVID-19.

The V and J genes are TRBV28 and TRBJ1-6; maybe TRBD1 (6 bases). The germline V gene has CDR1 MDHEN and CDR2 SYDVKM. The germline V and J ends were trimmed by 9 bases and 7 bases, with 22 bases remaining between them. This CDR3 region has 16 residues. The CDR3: CASRLGVQGFNSPLHF. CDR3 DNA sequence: TGTGCCAGTCGATTAGGGGTACAGGGTTTCAATTCACCCCTCCACTTT.

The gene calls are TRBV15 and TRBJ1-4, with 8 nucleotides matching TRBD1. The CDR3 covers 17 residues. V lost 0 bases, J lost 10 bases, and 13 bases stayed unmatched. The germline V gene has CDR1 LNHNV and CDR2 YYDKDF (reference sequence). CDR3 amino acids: CATSRDLPGGIFGKLFF. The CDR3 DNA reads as TGTGCCACCAGCAGAGATCTCCCAGGGGGCATTTTTGGAAAACTGTTTTTT.

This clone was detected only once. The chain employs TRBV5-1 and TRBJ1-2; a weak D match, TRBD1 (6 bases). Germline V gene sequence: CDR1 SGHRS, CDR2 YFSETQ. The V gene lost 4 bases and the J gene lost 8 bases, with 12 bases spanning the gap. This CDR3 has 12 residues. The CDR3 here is CASSTGLRGYTF. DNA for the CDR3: TGCGCCAGCAGCACAGGGTTGCGAGGCTACACCTTC.

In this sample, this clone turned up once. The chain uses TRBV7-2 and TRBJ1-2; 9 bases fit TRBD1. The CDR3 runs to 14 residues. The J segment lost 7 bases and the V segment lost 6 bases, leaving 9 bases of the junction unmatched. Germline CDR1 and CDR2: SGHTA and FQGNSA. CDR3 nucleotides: TGTGCCAGCAGTTTAACAGGGGGCGCCGGTGGCTACACCTTC. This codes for CASSLTGGAGGYTF.